Below, 32 T cell receptor beta chains from the same sample are listed, as sequenced in a study of shared clonotypes between healthy human individuals. Sequencing was performed with immunoSEQ multiplex PCR; in TCRdb, only in-frame clones are kept and a portion is missing. The sample lists 100,000 to 120,000 clones, about 67% occurring once. The sequencing input was memory CD8+ T cells sorted from blood. Subset described: CD45RO+ cells pooled with CCR7-negative TemRA cells. These receptors were obtained from a woman in her twenties or thirties in good health.

This clone showed up just once. The DNA for the CDR3 is TGTGCCAGCAGCCAAGATGGGACTAGCGGCTCCTACGAGCAGTACTTC. It yields the protein CASSQDGTSGSYEQYF. V and J are TRBV7-3 and TRBJ2-7, with TRBD2 identical over 11 bases. CDR1 SGHTA and CDR2 FQGTGA come from the germline V gene. The V and J ends lost 5 bases and 0 bases, in that order; junction bases with no gene match: 6. The CDR3 runs to 16 residues.

In its sample, this clone was seen many times. The chain couples TRBV5-6 to TRBJ1-1, with 7 nucleotides matching TRBD1. The CDR3 covers 19 residues. Germline CDR1 SGHDT, CDR2 YYEEEE. V lost 0 bases and J lost 1; bases outside the gene matches: 15. The CDR3 here is CASSLARYRGPRENTEAFF. The DNA for the CDR3 is TGTGCCAGCAGCTTGGCCCGTTATAGGGGGCCAAGGGAGAACACTGAAGCTTTCTTT.

This clone turned up a few times. The chain links TRBV5-6 to TRBJ1-5; D is uncertain. V was shortened by 1 base and J by 0 bases, with 11 bases between the two germline ends. Germline V gene data show CDR1 as SGHDT and CDR2 as YYEEEE. There are 16 residues in the CDR3. The CDR3 DNA is TGTGCCAGCAGCTTGCAGTCCGGCTATAGCAATCAGCCCCAGCATTTT. Protein sequence: CASSLQSGYSNQPQHF.

This clone has at least ten counts. CDR3 DNA sequence: TGCAGCGTCTGGATGTGGGACGGAAAAAATGAAAAACTGTTTTTT. Translation gives CSVWMWDGKNEKLFF. The rearrangement links TRBV29-1 to TRBJ1-4; TRBD1 is a possible D gene (5 bases). The ends were cut back, 6 bases at V and 5 bases at J, with 19 bases in the middle. The CDR3 is 15 residues long. CDR1 and CDR2 (germline): SQVTM, ANQGSEA. Together with reference TRBV29-1 and TRBJ1-4, the CDR3 gives the full variable domain: SAVISQKPSRDICQRGTSLTIQCQVDSQVTMMFWYRQQPGQSLTLIATANQGSEATYESGFVIDKFPISRPNLTFSTLTVSNMSPEDSSIYLCSVWMWDGKNEKLFFGSGTQLSVL.

This chain links TRBV19 with TRBJ2-5; D ambiguous. CDR1 and CDR2 from the germline V gene are LNHDA and SQIVND (reference sequence). The germline V and J ends were trimmed by 5 bases and 5 bases, with 12 bases remaining between them. The CDR3 spans 13 residues. The chain's CDR3 is CASSPPYSETQYF. The DNA of the CDR3 is TGTGCCAGTAGTCCTCCCTATTCGGAGACCCAGTACTTC.

The chain carries TRBV11-3 and TRBJ2-7; 13 bases agree with TRBD2. Germline V gene lookup returns CDR1 SGHNT and CDR2 YENEEA. CDR3 length: 16 residues. The junction had 10 bases not matched to a gene; V was cut back by 5 bases and J by 6 bases. CDR3 nucleotide sequence: TGTGCCAGCAGCGACCGAGGGACTAGCGGGACTGGCGAGCAGTACTTC. It specifies CASSDRGTSGTGEQYF.

The chain couples TRBV25-1 to TRBJ2-7, with D uncertain. CDR1 and CDR2 (germline): MGHDK, SYGVNS. The V gene lost 8 bases and the J gene lost 1 base, with 9 bases spanning the gap. There are 12 residues in the CDR3. In DNA, the CDR3 is TGTGCCAGCGGCCCGGCGTCCTACGAGCAGTACTTC. Its protein is CASGPASYEQYF.

V is TRBV19 and J is TRBJ2-3; unclear D gene. V shed 6 bases and J shed 4 bases, with 11 bases lying between them. The CDR3 spans 13 residues. Germline CDR1 is LNHDA and CDR2 is SQIVND (reference sequence). The CDR3: CASSVLYPDTQYF. CDR3 nucleotides: TGTGCCAGTAGCGTCTTATACCCAGATACGCAGTATTTT.

This clone has only a few counts. The CDR3 DNA sequence: TGTGCCAGCAGCCTAGCGGGACCATACGAGCAGTACTTC. Protein sequence: CASSLAGPYEQYF. This chain uses TRBV11-2 with TRBJ2-7; 9 nucleotides agree with TRBD2. The CDR3 spans 13 residues. Germline V CDR1 and CDR2: SGHAT, FQNNGV. With V trimmed by 5 bases and J by 4 bases, 3 bases remained unmatched.

J is TRBJ1-5 and V is TRBV27; D gene unclear. The V end lost 5 bases, the J end lost 2 bases, and 16 bases lay between the germline ends. The germline V gene has CDR1 MNHEY and CDR2 SMNVEV (reference sequence). This CDR3 is 16 amino acids long. The CDR3 nucleotides read TGTGCCAGCAGTCCGACCTTTTGGGGAGGCAATCAGCCCCAGCATTTT. Protein: CASSPTFWGGNQPQHF.

The chain has TRBV28 and TRBJ1-2; D is ambiguous. This CDR3 spans 13 amino acids. Trimming took 6 bases from V and 4 from J, leaving 12 bases between them. CDR1 and CDR2 from the germline V gene are MDHEN and SYDVKM. The CDR3 coding sequence is TGTGCCAGCAGCCGACGGCTTGTCTATGGCTACACCTTC. Translation gives CASSRRLVYGYTF.

CDR3 sequence (DNA): TGTGCCAGCAGTTACTCGAGAGGCAGTAATGAAAAACTGTTTTTT. It yields the protein CASSYSRGSNEKLFF. This sequence joins TRBV6-5 and TRBJ1-4; D is ambiguous. This CDR3 contains 15 residues. CDR1 is MNHEY and CDR2 is SVGAGI in the germline V gene. Between the trimmed V and J ends, which lost 0 bases and 4 bases, there was a span of 9 bases.

The J gene is TRBJ1-4, the V gene TRBV28; D is perhaps TRBD1 (6 bases). V lost 5 bases, J lost 5 bases, and 15 bases lay in between. Germline V gene data show CDR1 as MDHEN and CDR2 as SYDVKM. This CDR3 is 15 amino acids long. The CDR3 DNA is TGTGCCAGCAGTCCCAGGGGCGGGCCCAATGAAAAACTGTTTTTT. Protein: CASSPRGGPNEKLFF. The full variable domain, completed using reference TRBV28 and TRBJ1-4, is DVKVTQSSRYLVKRTGEKVFLECVQDMDHENMFWYRQDPGLGLRLIYFSYDVKMKEKGDIPEGYSVSREKKERFSLILESASTNQTSMYLCASSPRGGPNEKLFFGSGTQLSVL.

Ten or more counts support this clone. The chain uses TRBV9 and TRBJ2-1, with 11 bases lining up with TRBD2. The CDR3 covers 18 residues. The V gene's germline CDR1 is SGDLS and CDR2 YYNGEE. J gave up 8 bases and V 3 bases, and 16 bases lay outside the gene matches. This CDR3 reads CASSDQGLAAIRGDEQFF. CDR3 DNA: TGTGCCAGCAGCGACCAGGGACTAGCGGCAATCAGAGGGGATGAGCAGTTCTTC.

This clone has ten or more counts. Distinct nucleotide sequences in the sample also encode this CDR3. The chain couples TRBV28 to TRBJ1-5; perhaps TRBD1 as D (6 bases). V dropped 3 bases and J dropped 2 bases, with 8 bases sitting between them. The CDR3 runs 14 residues. In germline, CDR1 is MDHEN, CDR2 SYDVKM. CDR3 nucleotides: TGTGCCAGCAGTTTGGCAGGGGGCAATCAGCCCCAGCATTTT. Its translation: CASSLAGGNQPQHF.

The V call is TRBV15, the J call TRBJ2-1; 7 bases align to TRBD1. This CDR3 comprises 15 residues. Germline trimming cut 8 bases from V and 0 bases from J; bases unmatched to any gene: 7. CDR1 LNHNV and CDR2 YYDKDF come from the germline V gene (reference sequence). DNA for the CDR3: TGTGCCACCGAGGACAGGATCCTCTCCTACAATGAGCAGTTCTTC. Translated: CATEDRILSYNEQFF. The complete variable domain, with remaining parts taken from reference TRBV15 and TRBJ2-1, reads DAMVIQNPRYQVTQFGKPVTLSCSQTLNHNVMYWYQQKSSQAPKLLFHYYDKDFNNEADTPDNFQSRRPNTSFCFLDIRSPGLGDTAMYLCATEDRILSYNEQFFGPGTRLTVL.

This clone has more than one count but fewer than ten. This rearrangement joins TRBV7-6 to TRBJ2-7; the D gene could be TRBD1 or TRBD2 (5 bases each). The V end lost 3 bases, the J end lost 5 bases, and 14 bases lay between the germline ends. Germline V gene lookup returns CDR1 SGHVS and CDR2 FNYEAQ. The CDR3 contains 14 residues. CDR3 in amino acids: CASSFGGGVNEQYF. In DNA, the CDR3 is TGTGCCAGCAGCTTTGGTGGGGGAGTGAACGAGCAGTACTTC.

In its sample, this clone was seen a few times. This chain links TRBV28 with TRBJ1-5, with D possibly being TRBD1 (6 bases). CDR1 and CDR2 (germline): MDHEN, SYDVKM. Between the trimmed V and J ends, which lost 4 bases and 4 bases, there was a span of 11 bases. The CDR3 sequence is 14 residues long. CDR3 protein: CASSYGTLNQPQHF. Written as DNA, the CDR3 is TGTGCCAGCAGTTACGGGACATTAAATCAGCCCCAGCATTTT. Based on the CDR3 plus reference TRBV28 and TRBJ1-5, the full variable domain is DVKVTQSSRYLVKRTGEKVFLECVQDMDHENMFWYRQDPGLGLRLIYFSYDVKMKEKGDIPEGYSVSREKKERFSLILESASTNQTSMYLCASSYGTLNQPQHFGDGTRLSIL.

The chain combines TRBV6-1 with TRBJ2-3; D is perhaps TRBD2 (6 bases). Germline-derived CDR1 and CDR2 are MNHNS and SASEGT. The germline V and J ends were trimmed by 6 bases and 4 bases, with 11 bases remaining between them. This CDR3 comprises 13 residues. The CDR3, as DNA: TGTGCCAGCAGCGGTGGGGAGGCAGATACGCAGTATTTT. This codes for CASSGGEADTQYF.

This clone was observed a handful of times. The genes are TRBV25-1 and TRBJ2-7; 9 bases fit TRBD2. The J segment lost 4 bases and the V segment lost 7 bases, leaving 8 bases of the junction unmatched. The CDR3 length is 14 residues. Germline CDR1 reads MGHDK; CDR2 reads SYGVNS. The CDR3 loop reads CASISGSSGYEQYF. CDR3 nucleotide sequence: TGTGCCAGCATTAGCGGGAGCTCAGGATACGAGCAGTACTTC.

The chain recombines TRBV7-6 with TRBJ2-7; D remains unclear. CDR3 length equals 13 residues. The V gene lost 5 bases and the J gene lost 5 bases, with 13 bases spanning the gap. Germline V lookup: CDR1 SGHVS, CDR2 FNYEAQ. CDR3 sequence reads: CASSPVLTDEQYF. The CDR3 DNA reads TGTGCCAGCAGCCCCGTTCTCACGGACGAGCAGTACTTC.

This clone occurred many times. The chain joins TRBV4-2 to TRBJ2-7; 8 bases are shared with TRBD1. Trimming cost V 0 bases and J 3 bases; bases outside gene matches: 7. The CDR3 spans 16 residues. Per the germline V gene, CDR1 is LGHNA and CDR2 is YNFKEQ. The CDR3: CASSQDPGQGFYEQYF. The DNA for the CDR3 is TGTGCCAGCAGCCAAGATCCTGGACAGGGATTCTACGAGCAGTACTTC.

The chain combines TRBV5-6 with TRBJ1-2; possible D gene TRBD1, 5 bases. The V gene lost 3 bases and the J gene lost 0 bases, with 12 bases spanning the gap. In germline, CDR1 is SGHDT, CDR2 YYEEEE. The CDR3 extends over 15 amino acids. CDR3 in amino acids: CASSSYRIANYGYTF. The CDR3 coding sequence is TGTGCCAGCAGCTCGTACAGGATAGCTAACTATGGCTACACCTTC.

The rearrangement uses TRBV11-2 and TRBJ1-2; no clear D gene. Germline V gene lookup returns CDR1 SGHAT and CDR2 FQNNGV. Trimming took off 2 bases at V and 4 bases at J, with 14 bases between the two ends. The CDR3 runs to 15 residues. The CDR3 sequence is CASSLPREGGYGYTF. The CDR3 DNA reads TGTGCCAGCAGCTTACCGCGGGAGGGTGGCTATGGCTACACCTTC.

The rearrangement joins TRBV4-1 to TRBJ1-1; D is unresolved. Trimming took off 3 bases at V and 3 bases at J, with 17 bases between the two ends. CDR3 size: 16 residues. The germline V gene encodes CDR1 MGHRA and CDR2 YSYEKL. CDR3 loop: CASSHFPLPGDTEAFF. The DNA for the CDR3 is TGCGCCAGCAGCCATTTCCCCTTACCTGGCGACACTGAAGCTTTCTTT.

The chain recombines TRBV6-5 with TRBJ2-3; 8 bases map to TRBD1. V lost 4 bases to trimming and J lost 1 base; unmatched junction nucleotides: 4. The CDR3 has 15 residues. Germline CDR1 is MNHEY and CDR2 is SVGAGI. The CDR3 reads CASSSGGWGTDTQYF. As DNA, the CDR3 is TGTGCCAGCAGTTCAGGGGGCTGGGGCACAGATACGCAGTATTTT.

This sequence joins TRBV5-1 and TRBJ2-2, with 8 bases fitting TRBD2. The V gene's germline CDR1 is SGHRS and CDR2 YFSETQ. J was trimmed by 0 bases and V by 1 base; bases with no gene match: 8. The CDR3 consists of 18 residues. The CDR3 DNA sequence: TGCGCCAGCAGCTTGCTTAGTAGCGGGACAACGAACACCGGGGAGCTGTTTTTT. Protein sequence: CASSLLSSGTTNTGELFF.

The chain couples TRBV5-4 to TRBJ1-3; D unresolved. CDR3 length: 14 residues. Germline loops: CDR1 SGHNT, CDR2 YYREEE (reference sequence). V was shortened by 0 bases and J by 2 bases, with 6 bases between the two germline ends. The CDR3 is CASSLGGTGNTIYF. As DNA, the CDR3 is TGTGCCAGCAGCTTGGGGGGAACTGGAAACACCATATATTTT.

V is TRBV27 and J is TRBJ1-4; D not resolved. The length of the CDR3 is 12 residues. CDR1 and CDR2 (germline): MNHEY, SMNVEV (reference sequence). V dropped 6 bases and J dropped 7 bases, with 9 bases sitting between them. CDR3 protein: CASSLLGEKLFF. The CDR3 DNA is TGTGCCAGCAGCCTTTTGGGTGAAAAACTGTTTTTT.

CDR3 loop: CASAESGQGAPGELFF. For the CDR3, the DNA is TGTGCCAGCGCAGAAAGTGGCCAGGGGGCGCCCGGGGAGCTGTTTTTT. V gene TRBV18 combines with J gene TRBJ2-2, with 8 bases identical to TRBD1. From germline, CDR1 is KGHSH and CDR2 LQKENI. This CDR3 has 16 residues. Losses at the gene ends were 8 bases for V and 6 bases for J; bases not matched to a gene: 14.

The gene calls are TRBV7-9 and TRBJ2-7; D is uncertain. This CDR3 is 16 amino acids long. CDR1 SEHNR and CDR2 FQNEAQ come from the germline V gene (reference sequence). Trimming pared 5 bases from V and 2 bases from J, leaving 19 bases between. The CDR3 DNA reads as TGTGCCAGCAGCCGGACCCGCGGACGTACTACCTACGAGCAGTACTTC. Amino acids: CASSRTRGRTTYEQYF. The variable domain in full, with the rest retrieved from reference TRBV7-9 and TRBJ2-7, is DTGVSQNPRHKITKRGQNVTFRCDPISEHNRLYWYRQTLGQGPEFLTYFQNEAQLEKSRLLSDRFSAERPKGSFSTLEIQRTEQGDSAMYLCASSRTRGRTTYEQYFGPGTRLTVT.

The V and J genes are TRBV28 and TRBJ1-3; unclear D gene. From germline, CDR1 is MDHEN and CDR2 SYDVKM. This CDR3 is built from 14 residues. V lost 3 bases to trimming and J lost 0 bases, with 6 bases between them. The DNA of the CDR3 is TGTGCCAGCAGTTTCAGGTCCTCTGGAAACACCATATATTTT. The encoded protein is CASSFRSSGNTIYF.